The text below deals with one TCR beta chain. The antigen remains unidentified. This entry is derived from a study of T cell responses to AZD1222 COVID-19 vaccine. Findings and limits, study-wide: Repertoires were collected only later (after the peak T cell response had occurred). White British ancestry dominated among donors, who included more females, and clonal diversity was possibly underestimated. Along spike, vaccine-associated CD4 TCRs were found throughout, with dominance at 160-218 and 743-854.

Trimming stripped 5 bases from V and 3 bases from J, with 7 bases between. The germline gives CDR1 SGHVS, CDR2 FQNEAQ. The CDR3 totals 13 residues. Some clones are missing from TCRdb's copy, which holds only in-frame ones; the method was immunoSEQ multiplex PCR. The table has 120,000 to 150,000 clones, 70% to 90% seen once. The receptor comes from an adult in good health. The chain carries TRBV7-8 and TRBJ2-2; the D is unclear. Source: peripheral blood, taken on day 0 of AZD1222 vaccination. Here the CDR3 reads CASSPVDTGELFF. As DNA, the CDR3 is TGTGCCAGCAGCCCCGTAGACACCGGGGAGCTGTTTTTT.